This passage covers 25 T cell receptor beta chains from one sample sequenced in a study of blood T cell repertoires in COVID-19. TCRdb's table, derived via immunoSEQ multiplex PCR, lists solely in-frame clones and lacks some. Among fewer than 80,000 clones listed, 88% were seen once. Material: peripheral blood. All receptors come from a human donor in a cohort sampled during active COVID-19.

The chain combines TRBV6-6 with TRBJ2-2; 9 bases are shared with TRBD2. The CDR3 contains 15 residues. Trimming took 11 bases from V and 4 from J; bases not matched to a gene: 11. Germline V gives CDR1 MNHNY, CDR2 SVGAGI (reference sequence). The CDR3 loop is CAGTGGGAGTGELFF. The CDR3 nucleotides read TGTGCCGGTACTGGCGGGGGGGCGGGCACCGGGGAGCTGTTTTTT.

The chain couples TRBV10-3 to TRBJ2-5; TRBD2 matches 8 bases. V gave up 5 bases and J gave up 5 bases; unmatched junction bases: 4. The length of the CDR3 is 13 residues. Germline CDR1 reads ENHRY; CDR2 reads SYGVKD. In nucleotides, the CDR3 is TGTGCCATCAGTCAAGCGGGAGAGGAGACCCAGTACTTC. Translating gives CAISQAGEETQYF.

The chain recombines TRBV6-2 or TRBV6-3 with TRBJ2-7; D gene unclear. The CDR3 totals 11 residues. Germline V gene sequence: CDR1 MNHEY, CDR2 SVGEGT. V shed 2 bases and J shed 6 bases, with 5 bases lying between them. The chain's CDR3 is CASSYASEQYF. CDR3 coding DNA: TGTGCCAGCAGTTACGCTAGCGAGCAGTACTTC.

This clone was detected once. The V gene is TRBV10-3, the J gene TRBJ2-7; TRBD2 agrees at 12 bases. The J segment lost 4 bases and the V segment lost 7 bases, leaving 11 bases of the junction unmatched. Germline CDR1 is ENHRY and CDR2 is SYGVKD. The CDR3 is 16 residues long. The CDR3, as DNA: TGTGCCATCATGGCTAGCGGGGGGGCAGTCGGGTACGAGCAGTACTTC. As protein: CAIMASGGAVGYEQYF.

This chain connects TRBV7-2 to TRBJ2-6, with a possible D match to TRBD1 (5 bases). The V and J ends lost 5 bases and 0 bases respectively, with 8 bases between them. The CDR3 runs to 15 residues. Germline CDR1 reads SGHTA; CDR2 reads FQGNSA. The CDR3 coding sequence is TGTGCCAGCAGCAAAGACAGCTCTGGGGCCAACGTCCTGACTTTC. Translated: CASSKDSSGANVLTF. The full variable domain, completed using reference TRBV7-2 and TRBJ2-6, is GAGVSQSPSNKVTEKGKDVELRCDPISGHTALYWYRQSLGQGLEFLIYFQGNSAPDKSGLPSDRFSAERTGGSVSTLTIQRTQQEDSAVYLCASSKDSSGANVLTFGAGSRLTVL.

This clone was seen a handful of times. J is TRBJ2-7 and V is TRBV7-8, with a weak D call TRBD1 (5 bases). V gave up 1 base and J gave up 2 bases, with 15 bases separating them. The CDR3 is 16 amino acids. In germline, CDR1 is SGHVS, CDR2 FQNEAQ. CDR3 in DNA: TGTGCCAGCAGCTTAGATGCAGGGTCGGTAACCTACGAGCAGTACTTC. Translated, it gives CASSLDAGSVTYEQYF.

This clone has just one count. The CDR3 loop reads CASSLSRGQNSGANVLTF. The CDR3, as DNA: TGTGCCAGCAGTTTATCGCGGGGACAGAACTCTGGGGCCAACGTCCTGACTTTC. The chain employs TRBV27 and TRBJ2-6; a possible D gene is TRBD1 (7 bases). CDR1 is MNHEY, CDR2 SMNVEV, per germline (reference sequence). The V gene lost 0 bases and the J gene lost 0 bases, with 12 bases spanning the gap. The CDR3 loop spans 18 amino acids.

This chain uses TRBV28 with TRBJ2-5, with 14 bases matching TRBD2. Per the germline V gene, CDR1 is MDHEN and CDR2 is SYDVKM. This CDR3 region has 17 residues. The V and J ends lost 7 bases and 4 bases, in that order; junction bases with no gene match: 11. The DNA of the CDR3 is TGTGCCAGCAACCACATAGGACTAGCGGGAGGAGGAGAGACCCAGTACTTC. This sequence encodes CASNHIGLAGGGETQYF.

This clone was detected only a few times. The genes are TRBV30 and TRBJ2-7; D possibly corresponds to TRBD2 (6 bases). Per germline, CDR1 GTSNPN and CDR2 SVGIG (reference sequence). V was cut by 1 base and J by 6 bases, with 16 bases left in between. The CDR3 contains 14 residues. CDR3 DNA sequence: TGTGCCTGGAGTGGCGGGGCGGGGCAGAGCGAGCAGTACTTC. The encoded protein is CAWSGGAGQSEQYF.

The rearrangement uses TRBV29-1 and TRBJ2-7, with 12 bases lining up with TRBD2. J gave up 6 bases and V 5 bases, and 11 bases lay outside the gene matches. This CDR3 is built from 15 residues. The V gene's germline CDR1 is SQVTM and CDR2 ANQGSEA. The CDR3 DNA follows: TGCAGCGTTTCAAAAGCCGCTAGCGGGAGGGGCGAGCAGTACTTC. Its protein is CSVSKAASGRGEQYF.

This clone was seen once. The chain has TRBV12-5 and TRBJ2-1; 7 bases agree with TRBD2. Germline values: CDR1 LGHNT, CDR2 FRNRAP. This CDR3 is 14 amino acids long. V lost 7 bases to trimming and J lost 8 bases; unmatched junction nucleotides: 11. CDR3 nucleotides: TGTGCTAGTGCCGGTTGGGGGGGGTCCGATGAGCAGTTCTTC. Its translation: CASAGWGGSDEQFF.

This clone has just a few counts. The chain's CDR3 is CASSDPGTANTGELFF. CDR3 in DNA: TGCGCCAGCAGTGATCCCGGGACAGCGAACACCGGGGAGCTGTTTTTT. The rearrangement links TRBV10-1 to TRBJ2-2; 7 bases are a match to TRBD1. The germline gives CDR1 WNHNN, CDR2 SYGVQD (reference sequence). The CDR3 runs 16 residues. Trimming removed 3 bases from V and 0 bases from J; junction bases left unmatched: 4.

The V call is TRBV5-1, the J call TRBJ2-7; D not resolved. CDR3 length: 14 amino acids. V was shortened by 6 bases and J by 2 bases, with 15 bases between the two germline ends. CDR1 is SGHRS and CDR2 is YFSETQ in the germline V gene. CDR3 bases: TGCGCCAGCAACTCAGGAATGGTTCCCTACGAGCAGTACTTC. This encodes CASNSGMVPYEQYF.

The chain is built from TRBV11-2 and TRBJ2-3; 7 bases match TRBD1. The germline V gene encodes CDR1 SGHAT and CDR2 FQNNGV. V lost 5 bases, J lost 2 bases, and 13 bases stayed unmatched. The CDR3 contains 17 residues. CDR3: CASSPSPYRGTTDTQYF. The CDR3 DNA reads TGTGCCAGCAGCCCAAGCCCCTACAGGGGCACCACAGATACGCAGTATTTT.

The chain combines TRBV30 with TRBJ1-2; 10 bases agree with TRBD1. The V and J ends lost 0 bases and 4 bases, in that order; junction bases with no gene match: 5. The germline gives CDR1 GTSNPN, CDR2 SVGIG (reference sequence). The CDR3 loop spans 15 amino acids. The chain's CDR3 is CAWSVWDRGPYGYTF. CDR3 in DNA: TGTGCCTGGAGTGTTTGGGACAGGGGACCCTATGGCTACACCTTC.

The chain links TRBV19 to TRBJ1-1; D is ambiguous. This CDR3 has 15 residues. Germline CDR1 reads LNHDA; CDR2 reads SQIVND (reference sequence). V lost 3 bases and J lost 4, with 15 bases in between. The CDR3 protein is CASSIYRLQITEAFF. DNA for the CDR3: TGTGCCAGTAGTATCTATCGCCTACAGATCACTGAAGCTTTCTTT.

The genes are TRBV2 and TRBJ2-1, with 12 bases identical to TRBD1. The CDR3 runs 16 residues. Germline CDR1 is SNHLY and CDR2 is FYNNEI. Unmatched junction bases numbered 2, after V lost 0 bases and J lost 5 bases. CDR3 bases: TGTGCCAGCAGTGAAGCGGGGACAGGGGGCAACAATGAGCAGTTCTTC. Its translation is CASSEAGTGGNNEQFF.

The V and J genes are TRBV7-2 and TRBJ2-1, with a possible D match to TRBD2 (5 bases). This CDR3 has 13 amino acids. Germline V lookup: CDR1 SGHTA, CDR2 FQGNSA. Trimming took off 5 bases at V and 6 bases at J, with 11 bases between the two ends. CDR3 region: CASSPSLANEQFF. In DNA, the CDR3 is TGTGCCAGCAGCCCTAGCCTGGCCAATGAGCAGTTCTTC.

This chain joins TRBV28 and TRBJ2-2; a weak D match, TRBD2 (5 bases). With 5 bases removed from V and 2 bases from J, the gap between germline ends came to 15 bases. CDR3 size: 16 residues. CDR1 and CDR2 (germline): MDHEN, SYDVKM. The CDR3 spells CASSPLGGRNTGELFF. CDR3 nucleotide sequence: TGTGCCAGCAGTCCCCTCGGCGGGCGTAACACCGGGGAGCTGTTTTTT.

The J gene is TRBJ1-2, the V gene TRBV19; 7 bases are shared with TRBD1. CDR3 size: 15 residues. Germline values: CDR1 LNHDA, CDR2 SQIVND (reference sequence). V shed 5 bases and J 6 bases; nucleotides not matched to a gene: 12. CDR3 protein: CASSATGVHIDGYTF. The CDR3, as DNA: TGTGCCAGTAGTGCAACAGGGGTACACATAGATGGCTACACCTTC. The full variable domain, rest sourced from reference TRBV19 and TRBJ1-2, is DGGITQSPKYLFRKEGQNVTLSCEQNLNHDAMYWYRQDPGQGLRLIYYSQIVNDFQKGDIAEGYSVSREKKESFPLTVTSAQKNPTAFYLCASSATGVHIDGYTFGSGTRLTVV.

By share, this clone ranks as large (0.1 to 1%). CDR3 bases: TGTGCCAGCAGTTCTTCCGGGACACCGAACACTGAAGCTTTCTTT. It codes for CASSSSGTPNTEAFF. V and J are TRBV6-6 and TRBJ1-1; maybe TRBD1 (6 bases). Germline V lookup: CDR1 MNHNY, CDR2 SVGAGI (reference sequence). The CDR3 covers 15 residues. V lost 4 bases and J 1 base, leaving 13 bases between the germline ends.

The CDR3 sequence: CASSEGARPWVTEAFF. CDR3 coding DNA: TGTGCCAGCAGTGAGGGGGCCCGCCCATGGGTCACTGAAGCTTTCTTT. The chain employs TRBV2 and TRBJ1-1, with D maybe TRBD1 (6 bases). The germline V gene has CDR1 SNHLY and CDR2 FYNNEI. Trimming pared 3 bases from V and 4 bases from J, leaving 18 bases between. CDR3 length: 16 residues.

The CDR3 sequence: CASSPTTDRGLTYEQYF. The DNA of the CDR3 is TGTGCCAGCTCACCAACTACGGACAGGGGACTTACCTACGAGCAGTACTTC. The chain has TRBV18 and TRBJ2-7, with 9 bases that match TRBD1. The V gene's germline CDR1 is KGHSH and CDR2 LQKENI. CDR3 length: 17 amino acids. J lost 2 bases, V lost 2 bases, and 10 bases had no gene match. Full variable domain (outside the CDR3, taken from reference TRBV18 and TRBJ2-7): NAGVMQNPRHLVRRRGQEARLRCSPMKGHSHVYWYRQLPEEGLKFMVYLQKENIIDESGMPKERFSAEFPKEGPSILRIQQVVRGDSAAYFCASSPTTDRGLTYEQYFGPGTRLTVT.

The DNA of the CDR3 is TGTGCCAGCAGTGATCGCCTAACCGGGACAGGGCTCGCTGAAGCTTTCTTT. It specifies CASSDRLTGTGLAEAFF. The chain recombines TRBV6-1 with TRBJ1-1; TRBD1 agrees at 9 bases. From germline, CDR1 is MNHNS and CDR2 SASEGT. The CDR3 consists of 17 residues. The trim removed 3 bases at V and 6 bases at J, leaving 14 bases unmatched.

This chain joins TRBV28 and TRBJ2-7; 8 nucleotides align to TRBD1. Germline lookup yields CDR1 MDHEN and CDR2 SYDVKM. Unmatched junction bases numbered 8, after V lost 5 bases and J lost 2 bases. This CDR3 is built from 15 residues. The CDR3 protein is CASSRYRQGPYEQYF. CDR3 coding DNA: TGTGCCAGCAGTAGATACCGACAGGGGCCCTACGAGCAGTACTTC.